The clone carrying this T cell receptor (beta chain) has just a few counts. There were healthy Caucasian individuals from Russia, aged roughly 6 to 90, serving as donors. The use of a sample-barcoded 5' primer and a J-beta primer mix characterized a second PCR of roughly 6 to 11 cycles. Each cDNA molecule carried a tag from a template-switch adaptor that contained 12 random nucleotides. Every individual sample yielded 2.5 million or more paired-end reads (each containing CDR3). In TCRdb, the 5' RACE reads were re-called with MiXCR into one record per CDR3 protein. This sample yields about 720,000 distinct CDR3 sequences, of which over 20% are seen a single time; roughly 22% belongs to the top ten. CDR1 and CDR2 from the germline V gene are MNHNY and SVGAGI (reference sequence). V lost 6 bases to trimming and J lost 8 bases, with 9 bases between them. The CDR3 runs to 11 residues. The record originates from a study of blood T cells in healthy people across ages.

J is TRBJ2-3 and V is TRBV6-6; D gene uncertain. The sequenced material came from blood. This sequence was found in a man aged 65 to 79 in good health. For the CDR3, the DNA is TGTGCCAGCAGCATGTTAGGTACGCAGTATTTT. Amino acids: CASSMLGTQYF.